One TCR beta chain is described in this entry. The data were obtained in a study of blood T cell repertoires in COVID-19. Profiling relied on immunoSEQ multiplex PCR, and the TCRdb table lists in-frame clones only, not all of them. The sample lists some 150,000 clones; roughly 85% were seen once. The CDR3 has 15 residues. From germline, CDR1 is SGHNT and CDR2 YENEEA. J was trimmed by 5 bases and V by 3 bases; bases with no gene match: 7. Sequences were obtained from peripheral blood. The receptor was isolated from a human donor with acute or convalescent COVID-19. The donor label of this sample is uncertain. V gene TRBV11-3 combines with J gene TRBJ2-1, with 7 bases aligning to TRBD2. CDR3 DNA sequence: TGTGCCAGCAGCTTGGGAGCGGGACCGAACAATGAGCAGTTCTTC. Its protein product is CASSLGAGPNNEQFF.